This passage covers 25 T cell receptor beta chains from one sample sequenced in a study of T cells in Graves' hyperthyroidism and ophthalmopathy. TCR beta CDR3 region amplification was performed from RNA transcripts. RT-PCR in the first round (using the HTBI primer set) targeted the TCR CDR3. TCRdb reanalysed the multiplex PCR reads using MiXCR and keeps one entry per CDR3 protein. The table lists approximately 500,000 distinct CDR3 sequences, roughly 50% of them singletons. The sequenced sample consisted of peripheral blood or thyroid tissue (not recorded which). These receptors originate from a woman between 18 and 30 years old with Graves' hyperthyroidism.

This clonotype was observed at least ten times. This rearrangement joins TRBV15 to TRBJ2-7; a weak D match, TRBD2 (7 bases). In germline, CDR1 is LNHNV, CDR2 YYDKDF (reference sequence). Trimming shortened V by 5 bases and J by 3 bases, and 14 bases separated the two germline ends. This CDR3 is built from 14 residues. The CDR3 spells CATSPPGGHYEQYF. The CDR3 DNA follows: TGTGCCACCAGCCCCCCGGGGGGCCACTACGAGCAGTACTTC.

The J gene is TRBJ2-7, the V gene TRBV29-1; TRBD1 aligns across 9 bases. Losses at the gene ends were 6 bases for V and 4 bases for J; bases not matched to a gene: 10. Germline V lookup: CDR1 SQVTM, CDR2 ANQGSEA. CDR3 length: 14 amino acids. The DNA of the CDR3 is TGCAGCGTAGCCGGGACAGGGAGGGGGTACGAGCAGTACTTC. It yields the protein CSVAGTGRGYEQYF.

The V gene is TRBV7-9, the J gene TRBJ2-5; TRBD2 aligns across 9 bases. The CDR3 runs to 16 residues. V was clipped by 5 bases and J by 2 bases; unmatched bases: 9. From germline, CDR1 is SEHNR and CDR2 FQNEAQ (reference sequence). CDR3 region: CASSPVASGIQETQYF. DNA of the CDR3: TGTGCCAGCAGCCCGGTCGCTAGCGGGATTCAAGAGACCCAGTACTTC.

CDR3 coding DNA: TGCGCCAGCAGCCAAGACCCCGGACGGGCGGACGAGCAGTACTTC. This gives the protein CASSQDPGRADEQYF. This chain connects TRBV4-1 to TRBJ2-7; D call uncertain. This CDR3 has 15 residues. CDR1 and CDR2 from the germline V gene are MGHRA and YSYEKL. V lost 0 bases to trimming and J lost 5 bases, with 14 bases between them.

The sample holds many counts of this clonotype. CDR3 sequence reads: CASSQGAQGTNEKLFF. The CDR3 DNA reads as TGTGCCAGCAGTCAGGGGGCGCAAGGGACTAATGAAAAACTGTTTTTT. This chain links TRBV12-3 or TRBV12-4 with TRBJ1-4; TRBD1 matches 8 bases. J gave up 2 bases and V 5 bases, and 7 bases lay outside the gene matches. This CDR3 is 16 amino acids long.

The chain combines TRBV24-1 with TRBJ1-2, with 7 nucleotides matching TRBD1. This CDR3 has 14 residues. CDR1 is KGHDR and CDR2 is SFDVKD in the germline V gene. V was clipped by 8 bases and J by 5 bases; unmatched bases: 10. The CDR3 sequence: CATIAGDSTYGYTF. The DNA for the CDR3 is TGTGCCACCATAGCGGGGGACAGCACTTATGGCTACACCTTC.

As concerns this clonotype: At one boundary the junction diverges from the germline segment, which might be a read error. This chain links TRBV6-1 with TRBJ2-5; TRBD1 matches at 8 bases. The germline CDR1 and CDR2 sequences are MNHNS and SASEGT. CDR3 size: 14 residues. CDR3 in DNA: TGTGGCAGCAGCCCCTCGGACAGGGTGAAGACCCAGTACTTC. This codes for CGSSPSDRVKTQYF.

The rearrangement uses TRBV6-2 or TRBV6-3 and TRBJ1-2, with D perhaps TRBD1 (5 bases). The CDR3 totals 13 residues. V lost 3 bases and J lost 12, with 17 bases in between. Germline CDR1 and CDR2: MNHEY and SVGEGT. The CDR3 DNA reads TGTGCCAGCAGTTATCGGGACGCGGCCGGTCACACCTTC. Its translation is CASSYRDAAGHTF.

The V call is TRBV27, the J call TRBJ2-7; TRBD2 matches at 7 bases. V dropped 8 bases and J dropped 6; count of bases not matched to a gene: 7. This CDR3 has 12 amino acids. Germline V gene lookup returns CDR1 MNHEY and CDR2 SMNVEV (reference sequence). CDR3 in amino acids: CASGTILSEQYF. CDR3 bases: TGTGCCAGCGGGACTATTTTGAGCGAGCAGTACTTC.

This clonotype was observed many times. This chain joins TRBV7-9 and TRBJ1-1, with D possibly matching TRBD1 (6 bases). Trimming removed 6 bases at V and 2 bases at J, with 16 bases between. CDR1 and CDR2 (germline): SEHNR, FQNEAQ (reference sequence). The CDR3 extends over 15 amino acids. CDR3 residues: CASRHLGHGNTEAFF. The CDR3 nucleotides read TGTGCCAGCAGGCACCTGGGACACGGAAACACTGAAGCTTTCTTT.

The CDR3 region has the DNA TGTGCCAGCACAAGGCTTGGGGCAGGTCCAACTAACTATGGCTACACCTTC. This encodes CASTRLGAGPTNYGYTF. The chain uses TRBV2 and TRBJ1-2; perhaps TRBD1 as D (5 bases). The CDR3 spans 17 residues. Germline loops: CDR1 SNHLY, CDR2 FYNNEI. Trimming cost V 7 bases and J 0 bases, with 21 bases left between them.

V usage is TRBV7-4 and J usage is TRBJ1-1, with D unresolved. V lost 1 base and J lost 6, with 12 bases in between. The length of the CDR3 is 14 residues. The germline V gene encodes CDR1 SGHVT and CDR2 SQSDAQ. The CDR3 region has the DNA TGTGCCAGCAGCTTAGACAGAGCCTGGGCTGAAGCTTTCTTT. Translated, it gives CASSLDRAWAEAFF.

The V and J genes are TRBV5-4 and TRBJ1-2; 8 positions agree with TRBD1. There are 15 residues in the CDR3. The V and J ends lost 4 bases and 3 bases, in that order; junction bases with no gene match: 8. CDR1 SGHNT and CDR2 YYREEE come from the germline V gene (reference sequence). The CDR3, as DNA: TGTGCCAGCAGCAACCAACAGGGGGGCGACTATGGCTACACCTTC. Encoded protein: CASSNQQGGDYGYTF.

The rearrangement links TRBV19 to TRBJ2-1, with 7 bases lining up with TRBD2. The J segment lost 2 bases and the V segment lost 6 bases, leaving 7 bases of the junction unmatched. CDR3 length: 15 residues. Looked up from germline, CDR1 is LNHDA and CDR2 is SQIVND (reference sequence). CDR3 in DNA: TGTGCCAGTAGCCCTCGGGGAGGGCCCTACAATGAGCAGTTCTTC. This translates into CASSPRGGPYNEQFF.

For the CDR3, the DNA is TGTGCCAGCCTCAGTGGCTACGGCAATGAGCAGTACTTC. Protein sequence: CASLSGYGNEQYF. The chain couples TRBV7-9 to TRBJ2-7; unclear D gene. V shed 8 bases and J shed 7 bases, with 18 bases lying between them. This CDR3 has 13 residues. Germline V lookup: CDR1 SEHNR, CDR2 FQNEAQ (reference sequence). The variable domain in full, completed from reference TRBV7-9 and TRBJ2-7, reads DTGVSQNPRHKITKRGQNVTFRCDPISEHNRLYWYRQTLGQGPEFLTYFQNEAQLEKSRLLSDRFSAERPKGSFSTLEIQRTEQGDSAMYLCASLSGYGNEQYFGPGTRLTVT.

This chain joins TRBV20-1 and TRBJ2-1; D unresolved. V lost 0 bases, J lost 3 bases, and 9 bases lay in between. CDR3 size: 14 residues. Germline loops: CDR1 DFQATT, CDR2 SNEGSKA (reference sequence). The CDR3 here is CSARDISDYNEQFF. As DNA, the CDR3 is TGCAGTGCTAGAGATATAAGCGACTACAATGAGCAGTTCTTC.

This clonotype was seen repeatedly, ten times or more. V gene TRBV15 combines with J gene TRBJ2-7; unclear D gene. This CDR3 comprises 12 residues. In germline, CDR1 is LNHNV, CDR2 YYDKDF (reference sequence). Trimming cost V 0 bases and J 7 bases, with 7 bases left between them. Here the CDR3 reads CATSRDLREQYF. As DNA, the CDR3 is TGTGCCACCAGCAGAGATTTAAGGGAGCAGTACTTC. The variable domain in full, with the rest retrieved from reference TRBV15 and TRBJ2-7, is DAMVIQNPRYQVTQFGKPVTLSCSQTLNHNVMYWYQQKSSQAPKLLFHYYDKDFNNEADTPDNFQSRRPNTSFCFLDIRSPGLGDTAMYLCATSRDLREQYFGPGTRLTVT.

This clonotype came up many times. The V gene is TRBV12-3 or TRBV12-4, the J gene TRBJ1-4, with D perhaps TRBD1 (5 bases). The CDR3 is 16 residues long. The V end lost 3 bases, the J end lost 0 bases, and 11 bases lay between the germline ends. The CDR3 loop is CASSLSGYATNEKLFF. The CDR3 DNA is TGTGCCAGCAGTTTGTCAGGGTACGCAACTAATGAAAAACTGTTTTTT.

At least ten counts were recorded for this clonotype. The chain carries TRBV6-5 and TRBJ1-1; 9 bases map to TRBD1. The germline V gene has CDR1 MNHEY and CDR2 SVGAGI. The J segment lost 1 base and the V segment lost 7 bases, leaving 4 bases of the junction unmatched. The CDR3 is 14 amino acids. CDR3 region: CASTGQGQNTEAFF. In nucleotides, the CDR3 is TGTGCCAGCACGGGACAGGGACAGAACACTGAAGCTTTCTTT.

This clonotype appeared many times. The V and J genes are TRBV9 and TRBJ1-1; D is ambiguous. Per the germline V gene, CDR1 is SGDLS and CDR2 is YYNGEE. This CDR3 region has 16 residues. The V end was cut by 0 bases, the J end by 3 bases, with 15 bases between. The CDR3 DNA sequence: TGTGCCAGCAGCGTAGCGGCGATGTGGTTAGACACTGAAGCTTTCTTT. It codes for CASSVAAMWLDTEAFF.

The chain employs TRBV6-5 and TRBJ2-5, with D perhaps matching TRBD2 (6 bases). The V and J ends lost 0 bases and 2 bases respectively, with 19 bases between them. The V gene's germline CDR1 is MNHEY and CDR2 SVGAGI. The CDR3 has 18 residues. The CDR3 is CASSYSRYSGHNQETQYF. The DNA for the CDR3 is TGTGCCAGCAGTTACTCGAGGTATAGCGGCCACAATCAAGAGACCCAGTACTTC.

The chain couples TRBV27 to TRBJ1-1; TRBD1 agrees at 7 bases. The CDR3 is 15 residues long. The germline gives CDR1 MNHEY, CDR2 SMNVEV (reference sequence). With V trimmed by 5 bases and J by 0 bases, 6 bases remained unmatched. The CDR3 DNA reads TGTGCCAGCAGTACGCGACAGGGCATGAACACTGAAGCTTTCTTT. Translated, it gives CASSTRQGMNTEAFF.

J is TRBJ1-5 and V is TRBV5-4; D is unclear. This CDR3 contains 13 residues. Trimming stripped 3 bases from V and 7 bases from J, with 11 bases between. Germline CDR1 SGHNT, CDR2 YYREEE (reference sequence). CDR3 amino acids: CASSWLAVQPQHF. The CDR3 nucleotides are TGTGCCAGCAGCTGGCTAGCGGTCCAGCCCCAGCATTTT.

The chain employs TRBV10-3 and TRBJ2-7; TRBD1 aligns across 8 bases. The CDR3 totals 15 residues. Germline CDR1 reads ENHRY; CDR2 reads SYGVKD. The J segment lost 5 bases and the V segment lost 2 bases, leaving 8 bases of the junction unmatched. Here the CDR3 reads CAISEAQGAYNEQYF. CDR3 in DNA: TGTGCCATCAGTGAGGCCCAGGGGGCTTACAACGAGCAGTACTTC.

The chain uses TRBV11-3 and TRBJ2-5, with D hard to call. CDR3 length equals 14 residues. Germline CDR1 and CDR2: SGHNT and YENEEA. V lost 6 bases and J 2 bases, leaving 13 bases between the germline ends. CDR3 protein: CASSASQIQETQYF. CDR3 nucleotides: TGTGCCAGCAGTGCTAGTCAGATACAAGAGACCCAGTACTTC.